Listed below are T cell receptor beta chains from one sample, sequenced in a study of blood T cell repertoires in COVID-19. Some clones are missing from TCRdb's copy, which holds only in-frame ones; the method was immunoSEQ multiplex PCR. The sample has over 150,000 clones, around 85% seen once. Sequencing used PBMCs or T cells enriched from blood (not recorded which). These receptors came from a man aged 35-49 years who had recovered from COVID-19. Both conserved end residues are part of each CDR3. The D gene is left open where the match is weak. Clone size is shown for a subset of rows, as once, few, many or a class of expanded clone.

clone size: -; J gene: TRBJ1-1; D gene: TRBD1; V gene: TRBV28; CDR3 DNA: TGTGCCAGCAGTTTTTCTCAGGGGGTGGTTACTGAAGCTTTCTTT; CDR3 protein: CASSFSQGVVTEAFF
clone size: -; J gene: TRBJ1-2; D gene: -; V gene: TRBV5-1; CDR3 DNA: TGCGCCAGCAGCCTGGACGTTATCCAGGGAAACTATGGCTACACCTTC; CDR3 protein: CASSLDVIQGNYGYTF
clone size: few; J gene: TRBJ2-2; D gene: TRBD2; V gene: TRBV28; CDR3 DNA: TGTGCCAGCAGGCCACAACTAGCGGCGAACACCGGGGAGCTGTTTTTT; CDR3 protein: CASRPQLAANTGELFF
clone size: -; J gene: TRBJ1-1; D gene: TRBD1; V gene: TRBV6-5; CDR3 DNA: TGTGCCAGCAGTAGTTCGGACAGGGGTAATACTGAAGCTTTCTTT; CDR3 protein: CASSSSDRGNTEAFF
clone size: -; J gene: TRBJ1-2; D gene: -; V gene: TRBV9; CDR3 DNA: TGTGCCAGCAGCGTAGAACAGGAGTATGGCTACACCTTC; CDR3 protein: CASSVEQEYGYTF
clone size: once; J gene: TRBJ2-1; D gene: -; V gene: TRBV7-2; CDR3 DNA: TGTGCCAGCAGCTTCGAGATTAGCTCCTACAATGAGCAGTTCTTC; CDR3 protein: CASSFEISSYNEQFF
clone size: -; J gene: TRBJ2-6; D gene: -; V gene: TRBV5-1; CDR3 DNA: TGCGCCAGCAGCTTGGGGGCAGATTCTGGGGCCAACGTCCTGACTTTC; CDR3 protein: CASSLGADSGANVLTF
clone size: -; J gene: TRBJ1-4; D gene: -; V gene: TRBV9; CDR3 DNA: TGTGCCAGCAGCGGGCCAGGGGTCCTTAATGAAAAACTGTTTTTT; CDR3 protein: CASSGPGVLNEKLFF
clone size: -; J gene: TRBJ2-1; D gene: TRBD2; V gene: TRBV12-3/TRBV12-4; CDR3 DNA: TGTGCCAGCAGTCAGACACGGGGGGATGGTCAGTTCTTC; CDR3 protein: CASSQTRGDGQFF
clone size: -; J gene: TRBJ2-5; D gene: -; V gene: TRBV10-3; CDR3 DNA: TGTGCCATCAGTGACTCGGGGAAAGAGACCCAGTACTTC; CDR3 protein: CAISDSGKETQYF
clone size: -; J gene: TRBJ2-3; D gene: -; V gene: TRBV3-1/TRBV3-2; CDR3 DNA: TGTGCCAGCAGCCAAGATTGGGGAGGCACAGATACGCAGTATTTT; CDR3 protein: CASSQDWGGTDTQYF
clone size: -; J gene: TRBJ1-4; D gene: TRBD1; V gene: TRBV29-1; CDR3 DNA: TGCAGCGCCCGCAGGGGGGCAACTAATGAAAAACTGTTTTTT; CDR3 protein: CSARRGATNEKLFF
clone size: -; J gene: TRBJ2-1; D gene: -; V gene: TRBV6-5; CDR3 DNA: TGTGCCAGCAGTTACCGAACCCCAGGGAACGATGAGCAGTTCTTC; CDR3 protein: CASSYRTPGNDEQFF
clone size: -; J gene: TRBJ2-5; D gene: -; V gene: TRBV25-1; CDR3 DNA: TGTGCCAGCGGCAGGGGCGCCTCTCAAGAGACCCAGTACTTC; CDR3 protein: CASGRGASQETQYF
clone size: once; J gene: TRBJ1-5; D gene: TRBD1; V gene: TRBV29-1; CDR3 DNA: TGCAGCGTAAGGGACAGCTCCAATCAGCCCCAGCATTTT; CDR3 protein: CSVRDSSNQPQHF
clone size: -; J gene: TRBJ2-3; D gene: TRBD2; V gene: TRBV5-1; CDR3 DNA: TGCGCCAGCAGGGGCGGGGGGATCCGCCAGGAGGATACGCAGTATTTT; CDR3 protein: CASRGGGIRQEDTQYF
clone size: -; J gene: TRBJ1-1; D gene: -; V gene: TRBV19; CDR3 DNA: TGTGCCAGTAGTATGGGCCCCAGGGATTCGGATTCTGAAGCTTTCTTT; CDR3 protein: CASSMGPRDSDSEAFF
clone size: -; J gene: TRBJ1-5; D gene: -; V gene: TRBV27; CDR3 DNA: TGTGCCAGCAGTCAACCACCGGGGCCCCAGCATTTT; CDR3 protein: CASSQPPGPQHF
clone size: few; J gene: TRBJ1-5; D gene: TRBD1; V gene: TRBV7-9; CDR3 DNA: TGTGCCAGCAGCCGGACAGGACCCTATCAGCCCCAGCATTTT; CDR3 protein: CASSRTGPYQPQHF
clone size: -; J gene: TRBJ2-3; D gene: TRBD2; V gene: TRBV4-2; CDR3 DNA: TGTGCCAGCAGCCAAGTCGGACCGGGACTAGAAACAGATACGCAGTATTTT; CDR3 protein: CASSQVGPGLETDTQYF
clone size: -; J gene: TRBJ1-2; D gene: -; V gene: TRBV30; CDR3 DNA: TGTGCCTGGAGTGTAAAAGGGTACGGGAATGGCTACACCTTC; CDR3 protein: CAWSVKGYGNGYTF
clone size: few; J gene: TRBJ1-5; D gene: -; V gene: TRBV28; CDR3 DNA: TGTGCCAGCAGTTTAAAGGGGTACCATCAGCCCCAGCATTTT; CDR3 protein: CASSLKGYHQPQHF
clone size: -; J gene: TRBJ1-2; D gene: -; V gene: TRBV4-1; CDR3 DNA: TGCGCCAGCAGCCAAGTGCGGGGAATCTATGGCTACACCTTC; CDR3 protein: CASSQVRGIYGYTF
clone size: -; J gene: TRBJ2-4; D gene: -; V gene: TRBV5-4; CDR3 DNA: TGTGCCAGCAGCCAGCCGGGGGGCGAAAACATTCAGTACTTC; CDR3 protein: CASSQPGGENIQYF
clone size: -; J gene: TRBJ2-7; D gene: -; V gene: TRBV2; CDR3 DNA: TGTGCCAGCAGGGCGGGACTCGATGGCTACGAGCAGTACTTC; CDR3 protein: CASRAGLDGYEQYF
clone size: -; J gene: TRBJ1-1; D gene: -; V gene: TRBV18; CDR3 DNA: TGTGCCAGCTCACCCCCCTCTATGGAAGCTTTCTTT; CDR3 protein: CASSPPSMEAFF
clone size: many; J gene: TRBJ2-5; D gene: TRBD1; V gene: TRBV28; CDR3 DNA: TGTGCCAGCAGGTCGGGACAGGGGGCACGAGAGACCCAGTACTTC; CDR3 protein: CASRSGQGARETQYF
clone size: -; J gene: TRBJ2-3; D gene: -; V gene: TRBV5-1; CDR3 DNA: TGCGCCAGCAGCTCTGTTCTGACGGGGGACGCTATATCCACAGATACGCAGTATTTT; CDR3 protein: CASSSVLTGDAISTDTQYF
clone size: once; J gene: TRBJ1-6; D gene: -; V gene: TRBV27; CDR3 DNA: TGTGCCAGCAGTTTAGGGGCTACCCGTAATTCACCCCTCCACTTT; CDR3 protein: CASSLGATRNSPLHF
clone size: -; J gene: TRBJ1-2; D gene: -; V gene: TRBV5-1; CDR3 DNA: TGCGCCAGCAACCCAGCGGGGAACGACTATGGCTACACCTTC; CDR3 protein: CASNPAGNDYGYTF
clone size: -; J gene: TRBJ1-6; D gene: -; V gene: TRBV19; CDR3 DNA: TGTGCCAGTAGCCTGACAGTTCCTAATTCACCCCTCCACTTT; CDR3 protein: CASSLTVPNSPLHF
clone size: -; J gene: TRBJ2-3; D gene: TRBD2; V gene: TRBV9; CDR3 DNA: TGTGCCAGCCATCGGACTAGCGGGAGTCAAGATACGCAGTATTTT; CDR3 protein: CASHRTSGSQDTQYF
clone size: -; J gene: TRBJ1-2; D gene: -; V gene: TRBV18; CDR3 DNA: TGTGCCAGCTCACCTGACTTCTCCTATGGCTACACCTTC; CDR3 protein: CASSPDFSYGYTF
clone size: -; J gene: TRBJ1-1; D gene: -; V gene: TRBV10-3; CDR3 DNA: TGTGCCATCAGCCGAGGACAGCTCAACACTGAAGCTTTCTTT; CDR3 protein: CAISRGQLNTEAFF
clone size: once; J gene: TRBJ2-1; D gene: TRBD1; V gene: TRBV5-4; CDR3 DNA: TGTGCCAGCAGCTTGGAGGGGACAGGGGCGCTGAATGAGCAGTTCTTC; CDR3 protein: CASSLEGTGALNEQFF
clone size: -; J gene: TRBJ2-7; D gene: TRBD2; V gene: TRBV29-1; CDR3 DNA: TGCAGCGTTGGGGGGAGCGGGAGGGCCCTCGGGTACGAGCAGTACTTC; CDR3 protein: CSVGGSGRALGYEQYF
clone size: once; J gene: TRBJ1-4; D gene: -; V gene: TRBV28; CDR3 DNA: TGTGCCAGCAGCCTTACGGAGAAACTGTTTTTT; CDR3 protein: CASSLTEKLFF
clone size: -; J gene: TRBJ1-4; D gene: -; V gene: TRBV19; CDR3 DNA: TGTGCCAGTAGTATCTCGGTCCGAGGGGAAAAACTGTTTTTT; CDR3 protein: CASSISVRGEKLFF
clone size: -; J gene: TRBJ2-1; D gene: -; V gene: TRBV24-1; CDR3 DNA: TGTGCCACCAGTGATTTTCTAGGGGGGGATTGGGATGAGCAGTTCTTC; CDR3 protein: CATSDFLGGDWDEQFF
clone size: -; J gene: TRBJ2-5; D gene: -; V gene: TRBV9; CDR3 DNA: TGTGCCAGCAGCGCCAGTGACTGGGGGCGATCGGAGACCCAGTACTTC; CDR3 protein: CASSASDWGRSETQYF
clone size: once; J gene: TRBJ1-3; D gene: -; V gene: TRBV6-5; CDR3 DNA: TGTGCCAGCAGCTCCATGTTCGGCTCTGGAAACACCATATATTTT; CDR3 protein: CASSSMFGSGNTIYF
clone size: -; J gene: TRBJ1-1; D gene: TRBD1; V gene: TRBV12-5; CDR3 DNA: TGTGCTAGTGGTTCAGGGGGCTTCACTGAAGCTTTCTTT; CDR3 protein: CASGSGGFTEAFF
clone size: -; J gene: TRBJ2-7; D gene: -; V gene: TRBV28; CDR3 DNA: TGTGCCAGCAGGGGGCAGGGCGTCGAGCAGTACTTC; CDR3 protein: CASRGQGVEQYF
clone size: -; J gene: TRBJ1-3; D gene: -; V gene: TRBV11-2; CDR3 DNA: TGTGCCAGCAGCTTACAGGGGTTGGGAAACACCATATATTTT; CDR3 protein: CASSLQGLGNTIYF
clone size: -; J gene: TRBJ2-7; D gene: -; V gene: TRBV20-1; CDR3 DNA: TGCAGTGCTAGTTGGGCCCGCGAGCAGTACTTC; CDR3 protein: CSASWAREQYF
clone size: few; J gene: TRBJ2-7; D gene: -; V gene: TRBV21-1; CDR3 DNA: TGTGCCAGCAGCAAAAGGGGGCGACAGGCCTACGAGCAGTACTTC; CDR3 protein: CASSKRGRQAYEQYF
clone size: -; J gene: TRBJ1-2; D gene: TRBD1; V gene: TRBV5-1; CDR3 DNA: TGCGCCAGTATCAAAGGGGGCAGGCAGAATGGCTACACCTTC; CDR3 protein: CASIKGGRQNGYTF
clone size: few; J gene: TRBJ2-6; D gene: -; V gene: TRBV9; CDR3 DNA: TGTGCCAGCAGCGATACCGGTGGGGCCAACGTCCTGACTTTC; CDR3 protein: CASSDTGGANVLTF
clone size: once; J gene: TRBJ1-5; D gene: TRBD1; V gene: TRBV29-1; CDR3 DNA: TGCAGCGTTGTAGCAGGGGGCGGTCAGCCCCAGCATTTT; CDR3 protein: CSVVAGGGQPQHF
clone size: -; J gene: TRBJ2-7; D gene: TRBD2; V gene: TRBV19; CDR3 DNA: TGTGCCAGTAAATCCGGGACTAGCGGGCTCTACGAGCAGTACTTC; CDR3 protein: CASKSGTSGLYEQYF
clone size: -; J gene: TRBJ1-5; D gene: TRBD1; V gene: TRBV19; CDR3 DNA: TGTGCCAGTAGTGGGGACAGGGGTCAGCCCCAGCATTTT; CDR3 protein: CASSGDRGQPQHF
clone size: -; J gene: TRBJ2-1; D gene: TRBD2; V gene: TRBV11-3; CDR3 DNA: TGTGCCAGCAGCCAGCGGCGGGAGGGAAGGGGAGGAAATGAGCAGTTCTTC; CDR3 protein: CASSQRREGRGGNEQFF
clone size: few; J gene: TRBJ1-5; D gene: TRBD1; V gene: TRBV6-6; CDR3 DNA: TGTGCCAGCAGTTACTCGGGCAGGGGGGACGATCAGCCCCAGCATTTT; CDR3 protein: CASSYSGRGDDQPQHF
clone size: -; J gene: TRBJ1-1; D gene: TRBD1; V gene: TRBV4-2; CDR3 DNA: TGTGCCAGCAGCCAAACGGGGGACAGGGGGCGTTGGGGCACTGAAGCTTTCTTT; CDR3 protein: CASSQTGDRGRWGTEAFF
clone size: -; J gene: TRBJ1-1; D gene: -; V gene: TRBV7-3; CDR3 DNA: TGTGCCAGCAGCTCGACAGTTCTGGCCACTGAAGCTTTCTTT; CDR3 protein: CASSSTVLATEAFF
clone size: -; J gene: TRBJ1-1; D gene: -; V gene: TRBV18; CDR3 DNA: TGTGCCAGCTCACCAGAGGCACTGGCATCTGAAGCTTTCTTT; CDR3 protein: CASSPEALASEAFF
clone size: -; J gene: TRBJ2-7; D gene: TRBD2; V gene: TRBV7-9; CDR3 DNA: TGTGCCAGCAGCCTGTCGACTAGCGGGGTATTGAAGCAGTACTTC; CDR3 protein: CASSLSTSGVLKQYF
clone size: few; J gene: TRBJ1-1; D gene: -; V gene: TRBV9; CDR3 DNA: TGTGCCAGCAGCCTGATTAGTGGGAACACTGAAGCTTTCTTT; CDR3 protein: CASSLISGNTEAFF
clone size: -; J gene: TRBJ1-6; D gene: -; V gene: TRBV6-5; CDR3 DNA: TGTGCCAGCAGTCATGGGGGGGGGTATTCACCCCTCCACTTT; CDR3 protein: CASSHGGGYSPLHF
clone size: -; J gene: TRBJ1-1; D gene: TRBD1; V gene: TRBV29-1; CDR3 DNA: TGCAGCGTAGAGACAGGGGACACTGAAGCTTTCTTT; CDR3 protein: CSVETGDTEAFF